Following are 22 T cell receptor beta chains from one sample sequenced in a study of CD8+ T cells in alopecia areata (dated by TCRdb to the late 2010s). The library was made by the immunoSEQ multiplex PCR assay. RNA was extracted from all samples and reverse transcribed into cDNA as template for TCR sequencing. TCRdb provides this immuneACCESS table in a form limited to in-frame rearrangements. Some clones are lacking; in checked studies, under half of them reflect an unresolved V gene, and why the rest are absent is not known. For this sample the table gives about 200,000 clones, of which less than 45% were detected only once. 0.4% to 0.55% of the sample is in the top ten clones. What this sample's treatment or condition label stands for: oral pan-JAK inhibitor, 5-10 mg twice daily. Material: CD4+ T cells sorted from blood, obtained around week 30, from a patient treated with tofacitinib. The receptors shown here come from a human donor with alopecia areata.

This clone was recorded only once. The rearrangement joins TRBV5-6 to TRBJ2-2; weak D call: TRBD2 (5 bases). Germline V CDR1 and CDR2: SGHDT, YYEEEE. The CDR3 has 18 residues. V was shortened by 4 bases and J by 0 bases, with 19 bases between the two germline ends. The CDR3 DNA sequence: TGTGCCAGCAGCCGCATCGCGTTTCTAGCAGCGAACACCGGGGAGCTGTTTTTT. It yields the protein CASSRIAFLAANTGELFF.

The gene calls are TRBV6-5 and TRBJ1-4; D is possibly TRBD1 (5 bases). Looked up from germline, CDR1 is MNHEY and CDR2 is SVGAGI. The CDR3 totals 14 residues. V was pared by 7 bases and J by 5 bases, with 14 bases between. The CDR3 DNA reads as TGTGCCAGCACCGACCGGGGGATAAATGAAAAACTGTTTTTT. This codes for CASTDRGINEKLFF.

This clone was recorded a few times. This sequence joins TRBV28 and TRBJ2-7; a weak D match, TRBD2 (5 bases). This CDR3 has 15 residues. From germline, CDR1 is MDHEN and CDR2 SYDVKM. Trimming stripped 7 bases from V and 0 bases from J, with 16 bases between. The CDR3 reads CASTLGGDGSYEQYF. Written as DNA, the CDR3 is TGTGCCAGCACCCTCGGAGGCGACGGCTCCTACGAGCAGTACTTC.

This clone came up once. The V gene is TRBV7-9, the J gene TRBJ1-1; D not resolved. Per the germline V gene, CDR1 is SEHNR and CDR2 is FQNEAQ (reference sequence). The CDR3 consists of 13 residues. V lost 2 bases and J 1 base, leaving 5 bases between the germline ends. The CDR3 reads CASSLSSNTEAFF. In DNA, the CDR3 is TGTGCCAGCAGCTTATCGTCGAACACTGAAGCTTTCTTT.

This clone was seen a handful of times. The chain joins TRBV7-9 to TRBJ2-3; 7 bases are a match to TRBD1. The CDR3 spans 14 residues. Germline trimming cut 5 bases from V and 3 bases from J; bases unmatched to any gene: 5. CDR1 and CDR2 from the germline V gene are SEHNR and FQNEAQ (reference sequence). DNA of the CDR3: TGTGCCAGCAGCCCCGGGACAGCTACAGATACGCAGTATTTT. Translation gives CASSPGTATDTQYF.

The chain uses TRBV19 and TRBJ1-1; TRBD1 aligns across 7 bases. The J segment lost 0 bases and the V segment lost 9 bases, leaving 4 bases of the junction unmatched. CDR1 and CDR2 from the germline V gene are LNHDA and SQIVND (reference sequence). This CDR3 is built from 13 residues. Written as DNA, the CDR3 is TGTGCCAGACTGACAGGGTTGAACACTGAAGCTTTCTTT. As protein: CARLTGLNTEAFF.

The DNA for the CDR3 is TGCAGCGTTGAAGGGACAGGATCCTCAGCTTTCTTT. Translated: CSVEGTGSSAFF. The chain recombines TRBV29-1 with TRBJ1-1; 7 positions match TRBD1. V shed 1 base and J 10 bases; nucleotides not matched to a gene: 6. The CDR3 has 12 residues. CDR1 is SQVTM, CDR2 ANQGSEA, per germline.

The rearrangement links TRBV7-6 to TRBJ2-7, with TRBD2 matching over 7 bases. CDR1 and CDR2 from the germline V gene are SGHVS and FNYEAQ. V trimming: 6 bases; J trimming: 0 bases; junction bases outside the gene matches: 8. The length of the CDR3 is 15 residues. CDR3 sequence (DNA): TGTGCCAGCAGTTATCGGGCGGGAGACTCCTACGAGCAGTACTTC. It encodes CASSYRAGDSYEQYF.

This clone turned up a few times. The chain is built from TRBV21-1 and TRBJ2-2. TRBV21-1 corresponds to a pseudogene. The CDR3 is 13 residues long. CDR3 DNA: TGTGCCAGCGGATCACGAAACACCGGGGAGCTGTTTTTT. It yields the protein CASGSRNTGELFF.

This clone was counted a few times. The CDR3 reads CASSQGTSGRYNEQFF. The DNA of the CDR3 is TGTGCCAGCAGCCAAGGGACTAGCGGAAGATACAATGAGCAGTTCTTC. V is TRBV4-2 and J is TRBJ2-1; TRBD2 aligns across 10 bases. This CDR3 is built from 16 residues. The germline V gene has CDR1 LGHNA and CDR2 YNFKEQ. V shed 1 base and J 4 bases; nucleotides not matched to a gene: 4.

This clone is a singleton in its sample. The V gene is TRBV6-5, the J gene TRBJ2-7; D might be TRBD2 (6 bases). The V gene's germline CDR1 is MNHEY and CDR2 SVGAGI. The V end was cut by 6 bases, the J end by 3 bases, with 6 bases between. CDR3 length: 11 residues. The CDR3 DNA follows: TGTGCCAGCAGGGACTACTACGAGCAGTACTTC. Translation: CASRDYYEQYF.

This chain links TRBV30 with TRBJ1-5, with 7 bases lining up with TRBD1. The CDR3 runs to 13 residues. Germline loops: CDR1 GTSNPN, CDR2 SVGIG (reference sequence). Trimming at V came to 2 bases and at J to 4 bases, leaving 2 bases not matched to a gene. CDR3 region: CAWSRGQNQPQHF. The CDR3 DNA sequence: TGTGCCTGGAGTAGGGGGCAGAATCAGCCCCAGCATTTT. The complete variable domain, with remaining parts taken from reference TRBV30 and TRBJ1-5, reads SQTIHQWPATLVQPVGSPLSLECTVEGTSNPNLYWYRQAAGRGLQLLFYSVGIGQISSEVPQNLSASRPQDRQFILSSKKLLLSDSGFYLCAWSRGQNQPQHFGDGTRLSIL.

This clone appeared once. The chain combines TRBV15 with TRBJ1-5; a weak D match, TRBD1 (5 bases). The germline CDR1 and CDR2 sequences are LNHNV and YYDKDF (reference sequence). Trimming left V 1 base short and J 7 bases short, with 14 bases between. CDR3 length: 15 residues. This chain's CDR3 is CATSRGSGYRQPQHF. The DNA of the CDR3 is TGTGCCACCAGCAGAGGATCAGGGTATCGGCAGCCCCAGCATTTT.

The V gene is TRBV6-1, the J gene TRBJ1-2; the match to TRBD1 covers 9 bases. The ends lost 8 bases at V and 3 bases at J; junction bases unmatched: 7. The germline gives CDR1 MNHNS, CDR2 SASEGT. The CDR3 covers 14 residues. The CDR3 region has the DNA TGTGCCAGCTCCGGGACAGGGAAAGACTATGGCTACACCTTC. It yields the protein CASSGTGKDYGYTF.

The rearrangement joins TRBV30 to TRBJ2-5; D is perhaps TRBD1 or TRBD2 (5 bases each). V was pared by 1 base and J by 7 bases, with 13 bases between. Germline CDR1 is GTSNPN and CDR2 is SVGIG (reference sequence). CDR3 length: 13 residues. CDR3 nucleotides: TGTGCCTGGAGTGGGTGGGGGTCAGGGACCCAGTACTTC. As protein: CAWSGWGSGTQYF.

This sequence joins TRBV4-1 and TRBJ1-1, with a weak D call TRBD1 (6 bases). The V end was cut by 3 bases, the J end by 3 bases, with 17 bases between. CDR1 and CDR2 from the germline V gene are MGHRA and YSYEKL. This CDR3 comprises 16 residues. The CDR3 DNA reads as TGCGCCAGCAGCCAGGCCAAACAGGGCTCACACACTGAAGCTTTCTTT. Its protein product is CASSQAKQGSHTEAFF.

This sequence joins TRBV11-3 and TRBJ2-7; D uncertain. V was pared by 2 bases and J by 1 base, with 6 bases between. The germline CDR1 and CDR2 sequences are SGHNT and YENEEA. The CDR3 consists of 13 residues. The CDR3 loop is CASSLFSSYEQYF. The CDR3 bases are TGTGCCAGCAGCTTATTTTCTTCCTACGAGCAGTACTTC.

This clone was found a few times. The rearrangement joins TRBV4-1 to TRBJ2-3; D unresolved. This CDR3 is 13 amino acids long. With 8 bases removed from V and 7 bases from J, the gap between germline ends came to 16 bases. Germline V gene sequence: CDR1 MGHRA, CDR2 YSYEKL. This chain's CDR3 is CASSLLGPNTQYF. The CDR3 DNA reads TGCGCCAGCTCTCTGCTGGGCCCAAATACGCAGTATTTT.

About this clone: Other DNA variants within this sample encode the same CDR3. This chain connects TRBV7-2 to TRBJ2-1, with 13 bases that match TRBD2. The CDR3 loop spans 15 amino acids. CDR1 and CDR2 (germline): SGHTA, FQGNSA. The trim removed 5 bases at V and 3 bases at J, leaving 1 base unmatched. CDR3 bases: TGTGCCAGCAGCCGGACTAGCGGGGGCTACAATGAGCAGTTCTTC. Translated: CASSRTSGGYNEQFF.

This clone was seen a few times. The chain employs TRBV19 and TRBJ2-1, with D maybe TRBD1 (6 bases). V lost 4 bases, J lost 4 bases, and 11 bases lay in between. The germline gives CDR1 LNHDA, CDR2 SQIVND (reference sequence). This CDR3 is 14 amino acids long. The CDR3, as DNA: TGTGCCAGTAGTACGGGACACAATTACAATGAGCAGTTCTTC. Amino acid sequence: CASSTGHNYNEQFF.

The chain couples TRBV30 to TRBJ2-2; no firm D call. Trimming cost V 1 base and J 0 bases, with 6 bases left between them. The CDR3 has 14 amino acids. The V gene's germline CDR1 is GTSNPN and CDR2 SVGIG (reference sequence). Here the CDR3 reads CAWSGTANTGELFF. For the CDR3, the DNA is TGTGCCTGGAGTGGGACGGCGAACACCGGGGAGCTGTTTTTT. The whole variable domain, filled in from reference TRBV30 and TRBJ2-2, reads SQTIHQWPATLVQPVGSPLSLECTVEGTSNPNLYWYRQAAGRGLQLLFYSVGIGQISSEVPQNLSASRPQDRQFILSSKKLLLSDSGFYLCAWSGTANTGELFFGEGSRLTVL.

The rearrangement uses TRBV10-2 and TRBJ1-5; 8 bases match TRBD1. The CDR3 runs 14 residues. In germline, CDR1 is WSHSY, CDR2 SAAADI. The J segment lost 6 bases and the V segment lost 2 bases, leaving 3 bases of the junction unmatched. The CDR3 DNA is TGCGCCAGCAGTGAGGGACAGGGCCCTCAGCCCCAGCATTTT. This gives the protein CASSEGQGPQPQHF.